Listed here is a single T cell receptor (beta chain). The sample belongs to a study of blood T cell repertoires in COVID-19. Across the whole study: Collection of acute and convalescent COVID-19 samples took place in the United States, Italy and Spain.

CDR1 and CDR2 from the germline V gene are SNHLY and FYNNEI. The length of the CDR3 is 11 residues. The J segment lost 12 bases and the V segment lost 6 bases, leaving 7 bases of the junction unmatched. The data were produced by immunoSEQ multiplex PCR, yet TCRdb's version contains in-frame clones alone and is incomplete. The data show 150,000 to 200,000 clones, with 82% seen just once and about 5.5% held by the top ten. Recruitment covered 20 to 25 US areas and drew participants whose ages spanned about 18 to 100 years. Participants' reported clinical history set cohort assignment. The sequence was obtained from an older woman with acute COVID-19. Sequencing input: PBMCs or T cells enriched from blood (not recorded which). The chain joins TRBV2 to TRBJ2-7; 8 bases align to TRBD1. The CDR3 is CASRQGAPGYF. CDR3 nucleotides: TGTGCCAGCAGGCAGGGGGCTCCCGGGTACTTC. Together with reference TRBV2 and TRBJ2-7, the CDR3 gives the full variable domain: EPEVTQTPSHQVTQMGQEVILRCVPISNHLYFYWYRQILGQKVEFLVSFYNNEISEKSEIFDDQFSVERPDGSNFTLKIRSTKLEDSAMYFCASRQGAPGYFGPGTRLTVT.